Listed below are T cell receptor beta chains from one sample, sequenced in a study of identical twins. TCRdb reprocessed the 5' RACE reads via MiXCR and lists one record per CDR3 protein. The sample holds roughly 350,000 distinct CDR3 sequences; 9% to 10% are singletons and the top ten take more than 8%. Specimen: naive T cells sorted from blood. These receptors originate from a woman aged 45-65 years in good health. CDR3s include the opening cysteine and the closing phenylalanine or tryptophan. A D gene is named only where the DNA matches it firmly. Where a row states a size, it is once, few, many or the class of an expanded clone; other rows omit it.

TRBV7-6	.	.	TRBJ1-4	CASSLAQGQRREKLFF	TGTGCCAGCAGCTTAGCGCAAGGGCAAAGGCGTGAAAAACTGTTTTTT
TRBV5-1	few	.	TRBJ2-2	CASSLTRPGIGDTTGELFF	TGCGCCAGCAGCTTGACCCGACCGGGTATCGGAGACACGACCGGGGAGCTGTTTTTT
TRBV6-1	many	.	TRBJ2-1	CASRQGFESPLEQFF	TGTGCCAGCAGGCAGGGATTTGAGTCCCCGTTGGAGCAGTTCTTC
TRBV7-6	.	TRBD1	TRBJ1-4	CASSFQGTGGNEKLFF	TGTGCCAGCAGCTTTCAAGGGACAGGGGGAAATGAAAAACTGTTTTTT
TRBV6-5	many	.	TRBJ2-4	CASRTPGRASNIQYF	TGTGCCAGCAGGACCCCAGGTCGCGCCTCAAACATTCAGTACTTC
TRBV12-3/TRBV12-4	many	.	TRBJ2-3	CASSQGITDTQYF	TGTGCCAGCAGTCAGGGGATCACAGATACGCAGTATTTT
TRBV7-9	few	.	TRBJ2-1	CASSPKEEQFF	TGTGCCAGCAGCCCTAAAGAAGAGCAGTTCTTC
TRBV5-1	.	TRBD2	TRBJ2-1	CASSLSTSGAHNEQFF	TGCGCCAGCAGCTTGAGCACTAGCGGGGCCCACAATGAGCAGTTCTTC
TRBV5-1	many	.	TRBJ2-7	CASSLGFRGPNLEQYF	TGCGCCAGCAGCTTGGGTTTCCGAGGACCTAATCTGGAGCAGTACTTC
TRBV5-1	few	.	TRBJ2-5	CARPRVWWETQYF	TGCGCCAGACCCAGGGTGTGGTGGGAGACCCAGTACTTC
TRBV13	.	TRBD1	TRBJ1-2	CASSFRDRVYGYTF	TGTGCCAGCAGCTTCCGGGACAGGGTCTATGGCTACACCTTC
TRBV2	.	.	TRBJ2-7	CASSSTAPYEQYF	TGTGCCAGCAGTTCGACAGCCCCCTACGAGCAGTACTTC
TRBV25-1	.	.	TRBJ2-5	CASSDAEQGGQYF	TGTGCCAGCAGTGACGCTGAACAGGGTGGCCAGTACTTC
TRBV20-1	few	TRBD1	TRBJ2-2	CSARDKTGGRELFF	TGCAGTGCTAGAGATAAGACAGGGGGACGGGAGCTGTTTTTT
TRBV6-5	many	.	TRBJ1-3	CASSYSRSSSGNTIYF	TGTGCCAGCAGTTACTCGCGGAGTTCGTCAGGAAACACCATATATTTT
TRBV27	many	.	TRBJ2-1	CASHHGQGSYNEQFF	TGTGCCAGCCACCATGGGCAGGGCTCCTACAATGAGCAGTTCTTC
TRBV20-1	few	.	TRBJ2-7	CSARDLPYEQYF	TGCAGTGCTAGAGATCTACCCTACGAGCAGTACTTC
TRBV7-6	few	.	TRBJ2-5	CASSFGLSQETQYF	TGTGCCAGCAGCTTCGGATTAAGTCAAGAGACCCAGTACTTC
TRBV29-1	many	TRBD1	TRBJ1-2	CSGKTGEYYGYTF	TGCAGCGGCAAGACAGGGGAGTACTATGGCTACACCTTC
TRBV12-3/TRBV12-4	many	.	TRBJ2-1	CATHTGPSSSYNEQFF	TGTGCCACCCATACAGGCCCAAGTAGCTCCTACAATGAGCAGTTCTTC
TRBV5-1	many	.	TRBJ2-1	CASSFDRSSYNEQFF	TGCGCCAGCAGCTTCGACCGAAGCTCCTACAATGAGCAGTTCTTC
TRBV9	few	.	TRBJ2-3	CASSVEQGRTQYF	TGTGCCAGCAGCGTAGAACAGGGTAGAACGCAGTATTTT
TRBV29-1	.	TRBD1	TRBJ2-1	CSVTGQSSYNEQFF	TGCAGCGTGACAGGGCAGAGCTCCTACAATGAGCAGTTCTTC
TRBV29-1	few	.	TRBJ1-2	CSVEAGQLYGYTF	TGCAGCGTAGAGGCCGGACAGCTCTATGGCTACACCTTC
TRBV6-1	few	.	TRBJ1-1	CASSEAGGSYMAFF	TGTGCCAGCAGTGAAGCCGGGGGCAGTTATATGGCTTTCTTT
TRBV12-3/TRBV12-4	few	.	TRBJ2-1	CASSFPGRAQFF	TGTGCCAGCAGTTTTCCCGGTAGGGCCCAGTTCTTC
TRBV5-1	.	TRBD1	TRBJ2-2	CASSRDRGEWTGELFF	TGCGCCAGCAGCCGGGACAGGGGCGAATGGACCGGGGAGCTGTTTTTT
TRBV7-9	few	.	TRBJ2-1	CASSPLDTGSYNEQFF	TGTGCCAGCAGCCCTCTAGACACTGGCTCCTACAATGAGCAGTTCTTC
TRBV5-1	many	.	TRBJ2-3	CASSLGTGGIDTQYF	TGCGCCAGCAGCTTGGGCACCGGGGGCATAGATACGCAGTATTTT
TRBV6-2/TRBV6-3	.	TRBD2	TRBJ2-3	CASKRELFGDTQYF	TGTGCCAGCAAGCGGGAGCTATTTGGGGATACGCAGTATTTT
TRBV7-2	many	.	TRBJ2-2	CASSSTGSNTGELFF	TGTGCCAGCAGCTCGACAGGCTCTAACACCGGGGAGCTGTTTTTT
TRBV20-1	.	TRBD2	TRBJ2-1	CSARRVAGANYNERFF	TGCAGTGCTAGGAGGGTAGCGGGGGCAAATTACAATGAGCGGTTCTTC
TRBV20-1	.	TRBD2	TRBJ2-2	CSARVLAGRDGELFF	TGCAGTGCTAGAGTACTAGCGGGGAGGGACGGGGAGCTGTTTTTT
TRBV29-1	few	TRBD1	TRBJ2-3	CSGSGGTGADTQYF	TGCAGCGGCTCAGGGGGCACTGGGGCAGATACGCAGTATTTT
TRBV7-9	.	.	TRBJ2-6	CASSLSPPLSGANVLTF	TGTGCCAGCAGCTTGAGCCCTCCTCTCTCTGGGGCCAACGTCCTGACTTTC
TRBV11-2	.	.	TRBJ2-1	CASRPFGDNEQFF	TGTGCCAGCCGCCCTTTCGGGGACAATGAGCAGTTCTTC
TRBV20-1	few	.	TRBJ1-1	CSASGGGTEAFF	TGCAGTGCAAGCGGTGGGGGCACTGAAGCTTTCTTT
TRBV29-1	few	.	TRBJ2-3	CSVDGAGWDDTQYF	TGCAGCGTTGACGGGGCAGGGTGGGACGATACGCAGTATTTT
TRBV20-1	few	TRBD1	TRBJ1-1	CSASRDSTNREAFF	TGCAGTGCTAGCCGGGACAGTACAAACAGGGAAGCTTTCTTT
TRBV27	few	.	TRBJ2-3	CASSLGRTPTDTQYF	TGTGCCAGCAGTTTGGGGCGGACCCCCACAGATACGCAGTATTTT
TRBV11-2	.	.	TRBJ2-7	CASSLAEYEQYF	TGTGCCAGCAGCTTAGCTGAGTACGAGCAGTACTTC
TRBV5-1	.	.	TRBJ2-2	CASSFDTPSAGELFF	TGCGCCAGCAGCTTTGACACCCCGAGCGCCGGGGAGCTGTTTTTT
TRBV11-2	.	.	TRBJ2-1	CASSLNRANEQFF	TGTGCCAGCAGCTTGAACAGGGCAAATGAGCAGTTCTTC
TRBV13	.	TRBD1	TRBJ1-4	CASSSDRAGEKLFF	TGTGCCAGCAGCTCGGACAGGGCTGGAGAAAAACTGTTTTTT
TRBV5-5	.	.	TRBJ2-1	CASSWATDRRYNEQFF	TGTGCCAGCAGCTGGGCAACGGACAGACGTTACAATGAGCAGTTCTTC
TRBV27	few	TRBD1	TRBJ1-4	CASSSPDRGVEKLFF	TGTGCCAGCAGTTCCCCGGACAGGGGGGTTGAAAAACTGTTTTTT
TRBV30	.	.	TRBJ2-1	CASRPGSSFNEQFF	TGTGCCTCACGACCAGGGTCTTCGTTCAATGAGCAGTTCTTC
TRBV15	.	TRBD1	TRBJ1-2	CATSRDEPGQGEDGYTF	TGTGCCACCAGCAGAGACGAACCGGGACAGGGAGAGGATGGCTACACCTTC
TRBV10-1	.	.	TRBJ2-1	CASSDNRREQFF	TGCGCCAGCAGTGATAACAGACGGGAGCAGTTCTTC
TRBV11-2	few	TRBD1	TRBJ2-3	CASRSLTGGLADTQYF	TGTGCCAGCAGATCTCTGACAGGGGGCCTCGCAGATACGCAGTATTTT
TRBV20-1	.	TRBD2	TRBJ2-7	CSARDQTSAVYEQYF	TGCAGTGCTAGAGATCAGACTAGCGCCGTCTACGAGCAGTACTTC